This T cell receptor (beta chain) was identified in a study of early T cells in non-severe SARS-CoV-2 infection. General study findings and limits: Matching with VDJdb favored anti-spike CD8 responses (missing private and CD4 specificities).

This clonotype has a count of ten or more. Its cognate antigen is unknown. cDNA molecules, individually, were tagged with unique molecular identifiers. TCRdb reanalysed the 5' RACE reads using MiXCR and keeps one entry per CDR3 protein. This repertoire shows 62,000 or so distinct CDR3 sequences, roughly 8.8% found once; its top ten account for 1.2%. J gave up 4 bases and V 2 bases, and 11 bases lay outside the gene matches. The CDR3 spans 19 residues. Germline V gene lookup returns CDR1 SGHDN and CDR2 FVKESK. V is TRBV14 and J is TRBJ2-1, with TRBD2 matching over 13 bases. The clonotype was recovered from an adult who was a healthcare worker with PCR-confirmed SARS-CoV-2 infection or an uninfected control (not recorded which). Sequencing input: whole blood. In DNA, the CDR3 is TGTGCCAGCAGCCAACCTGAAAGACTAGCGGGGGGACGGTACAATGAGCAGTTCTTC. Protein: CASSQPERLAGGRYNEQFF.